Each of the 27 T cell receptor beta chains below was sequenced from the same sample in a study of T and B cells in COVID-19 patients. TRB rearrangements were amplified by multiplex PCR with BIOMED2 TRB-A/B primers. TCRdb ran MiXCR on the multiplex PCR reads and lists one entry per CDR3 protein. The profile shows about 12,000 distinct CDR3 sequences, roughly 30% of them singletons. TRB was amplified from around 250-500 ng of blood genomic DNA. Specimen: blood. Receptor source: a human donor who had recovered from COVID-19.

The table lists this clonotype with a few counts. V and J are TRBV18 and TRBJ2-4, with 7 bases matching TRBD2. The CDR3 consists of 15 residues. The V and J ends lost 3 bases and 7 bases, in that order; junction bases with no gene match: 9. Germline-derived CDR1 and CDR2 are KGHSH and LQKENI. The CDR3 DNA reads TGTGCCAGCTCACCTAGGGAGGGGAGGGAGAACATTCAGTACTTC. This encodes CASSPREGRENIQYF. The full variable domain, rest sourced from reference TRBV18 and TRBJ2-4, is NAGVMQNPRHLVRRRGQEARLRCSPMKGHSHVYWYRQLPEEGLKFMVYLQKENIIDESGMPKERFSAEFPKEGPSILRIQQVVRGDSAAYFCASSPREGRENIQYFGAGTRLSVL.

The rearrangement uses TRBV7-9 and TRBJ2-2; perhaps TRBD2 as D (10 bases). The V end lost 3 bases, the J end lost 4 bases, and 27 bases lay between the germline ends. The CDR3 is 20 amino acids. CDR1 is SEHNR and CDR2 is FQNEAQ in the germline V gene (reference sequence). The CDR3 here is CASSFHRGLAGAESTGELFF. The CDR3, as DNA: TGTGCCAGCAGCTTCCACAGGGGGCTAGCGGGAGCCGAGAGCACCGGGGAGCTGTTTTTT.

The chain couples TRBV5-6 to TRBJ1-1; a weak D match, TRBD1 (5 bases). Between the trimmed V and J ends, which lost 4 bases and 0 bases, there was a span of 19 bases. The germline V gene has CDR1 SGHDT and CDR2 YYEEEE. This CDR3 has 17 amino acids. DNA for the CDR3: TGTGCCAGCAGCCAAGTTCGGGGCATTCCGATGAACACTGAAGCTTTCTTT. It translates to CASSQVRGIPMNTEAFF.

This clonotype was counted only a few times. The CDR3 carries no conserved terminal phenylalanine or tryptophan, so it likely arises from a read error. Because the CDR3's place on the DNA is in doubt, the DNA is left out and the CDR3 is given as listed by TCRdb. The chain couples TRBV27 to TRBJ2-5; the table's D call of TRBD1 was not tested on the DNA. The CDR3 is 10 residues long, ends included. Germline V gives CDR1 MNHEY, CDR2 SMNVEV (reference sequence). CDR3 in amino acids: CASSLPRVLV.

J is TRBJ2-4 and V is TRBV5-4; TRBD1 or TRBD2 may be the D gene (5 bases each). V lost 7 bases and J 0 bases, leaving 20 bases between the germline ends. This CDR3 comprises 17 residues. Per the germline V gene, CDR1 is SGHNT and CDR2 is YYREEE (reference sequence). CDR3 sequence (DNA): TGTGCCAGCGGCCTCTGGGGCAGGGACCTAGCCAAAAACATTCAGTACTTC. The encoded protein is CASGLWGRDLAKNIQYF.

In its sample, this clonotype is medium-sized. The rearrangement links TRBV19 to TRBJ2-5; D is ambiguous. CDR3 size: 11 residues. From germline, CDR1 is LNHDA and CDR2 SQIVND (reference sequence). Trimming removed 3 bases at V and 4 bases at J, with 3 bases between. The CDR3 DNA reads TGTGCCAGTAGTATGGGAGAGACCCAGTACTTC. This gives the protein CASSMGETQYF.

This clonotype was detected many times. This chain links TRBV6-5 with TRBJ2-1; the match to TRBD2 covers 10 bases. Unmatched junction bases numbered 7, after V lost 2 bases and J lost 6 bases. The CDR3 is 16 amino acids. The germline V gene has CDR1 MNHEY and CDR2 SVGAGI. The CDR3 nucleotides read TGTGCCAGCAGTTACACGGGACTAGCGAGGGGCAATGAGCAGTTCTTC. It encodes CASSYTGLARGNEQFF.

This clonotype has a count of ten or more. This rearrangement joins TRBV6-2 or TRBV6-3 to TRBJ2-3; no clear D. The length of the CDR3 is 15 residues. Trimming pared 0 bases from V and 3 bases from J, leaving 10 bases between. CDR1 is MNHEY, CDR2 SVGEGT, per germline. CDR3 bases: TGTGCCAGCAGTTACTCGAACGGGCGGACAGATACGCAGTATTTT. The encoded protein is CASSYSNGRTDTQYF.

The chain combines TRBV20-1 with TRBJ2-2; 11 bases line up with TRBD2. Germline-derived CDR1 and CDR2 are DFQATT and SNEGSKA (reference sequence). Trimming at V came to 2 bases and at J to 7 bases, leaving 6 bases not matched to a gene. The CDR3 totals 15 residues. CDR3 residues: CSARPSGRKDGELFF. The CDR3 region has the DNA TGCAGTGCTAGACCTAGCGGGAGGAAGGACGGGGAGCTGTTTTTT.

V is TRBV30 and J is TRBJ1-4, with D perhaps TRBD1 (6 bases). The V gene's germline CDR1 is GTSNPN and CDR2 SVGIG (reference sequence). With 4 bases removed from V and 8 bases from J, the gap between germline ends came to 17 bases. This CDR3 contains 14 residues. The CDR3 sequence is CAWTLRGAGEKLFF. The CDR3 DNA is TGTGCCTGGACCCTAAGGGGGGCTGGCGAAAAACTGTTTTTT.

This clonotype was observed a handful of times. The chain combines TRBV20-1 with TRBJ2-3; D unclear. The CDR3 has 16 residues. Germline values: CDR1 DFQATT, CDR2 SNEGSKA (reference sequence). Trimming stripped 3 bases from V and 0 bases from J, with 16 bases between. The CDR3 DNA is TGCAGTGCTAGTCGTTCCCCGGCGGTTAGCACAGATACGCAGTATTTT. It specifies CSASRSPAVSTDTQYF.

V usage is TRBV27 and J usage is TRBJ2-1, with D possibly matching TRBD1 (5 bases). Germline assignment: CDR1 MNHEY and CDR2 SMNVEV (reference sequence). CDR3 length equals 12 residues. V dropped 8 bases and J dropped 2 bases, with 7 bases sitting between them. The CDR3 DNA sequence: TGTGCCAGCTCGGACACCTACAATGAGCAGTTCTTC. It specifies CASSDTYNEQFF.

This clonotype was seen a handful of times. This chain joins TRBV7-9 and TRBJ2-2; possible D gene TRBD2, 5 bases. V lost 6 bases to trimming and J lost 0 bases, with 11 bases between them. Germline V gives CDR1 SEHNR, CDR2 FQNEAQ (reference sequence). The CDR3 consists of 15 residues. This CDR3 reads CASSRTAANTGELFF. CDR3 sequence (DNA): TGTGCCAGCAGTCGGACTGCCGCGAACACCGGGGAGCTGTTTTTT.

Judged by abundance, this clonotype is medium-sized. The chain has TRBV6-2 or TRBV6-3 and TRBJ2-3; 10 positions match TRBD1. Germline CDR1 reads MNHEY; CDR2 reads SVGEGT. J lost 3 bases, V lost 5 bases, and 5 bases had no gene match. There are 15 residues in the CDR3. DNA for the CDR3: TGTGCCAGCAGTCCGGGACAGGGGATAACAGATACGCAGTATTTT. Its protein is CASSPGQGITDTQYF.

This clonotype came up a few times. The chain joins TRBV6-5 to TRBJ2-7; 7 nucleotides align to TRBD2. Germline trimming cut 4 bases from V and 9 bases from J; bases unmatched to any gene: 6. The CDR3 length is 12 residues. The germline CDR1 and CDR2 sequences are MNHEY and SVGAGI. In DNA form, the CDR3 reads TGTGCCAGCAGTTCCCCTCGCGGGGGGCAGTACTTC. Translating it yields CASSSPRGGQYF.

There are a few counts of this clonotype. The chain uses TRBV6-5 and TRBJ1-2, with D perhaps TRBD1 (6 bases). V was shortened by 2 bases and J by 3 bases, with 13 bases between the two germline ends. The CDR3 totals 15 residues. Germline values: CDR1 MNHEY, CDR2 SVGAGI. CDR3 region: CASSYGWGADYGYTF. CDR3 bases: TGTGCCAGCAGTTACGGCTGGGGGGCTGACTATGGCTACACCTTC.

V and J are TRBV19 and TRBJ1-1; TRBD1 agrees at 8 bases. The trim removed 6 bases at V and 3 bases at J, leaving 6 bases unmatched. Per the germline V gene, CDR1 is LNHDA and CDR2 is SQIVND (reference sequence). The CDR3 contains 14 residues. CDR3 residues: CASSPRQGHTEAFF. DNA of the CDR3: TGTGCCAGTAGCCCCCGACAGGGGCACACTGAAGCTTTCTTT.

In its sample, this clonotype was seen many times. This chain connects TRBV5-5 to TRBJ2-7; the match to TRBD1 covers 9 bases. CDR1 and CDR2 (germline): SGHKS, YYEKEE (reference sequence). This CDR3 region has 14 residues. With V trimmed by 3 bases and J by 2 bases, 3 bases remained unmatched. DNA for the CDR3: TGTGCCAGCAGCTGGGGGACAGGGCCCTACGAGCAGTACTTC. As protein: CASSWGTGPYEQYF.

CDR3 nucleotide sequence: TGTGCCAGTAGTATAACAGGGGCGGGGAGCAATCAGCCCCAGCATTTT. Protein: CASSITGAGSNQPQHF. The chain is built from TRBV19 and TRBJ1-5, with TRBD1 matching over 7 bases. The CDR3 spans 16 residues. Germline V CDR1 and CDR2: LNHDA, SQIVND (reference sequence). The V gene end was trimmed by 2 bases and the J gene end by 1 base; junction bases not matched to a gene: 5.

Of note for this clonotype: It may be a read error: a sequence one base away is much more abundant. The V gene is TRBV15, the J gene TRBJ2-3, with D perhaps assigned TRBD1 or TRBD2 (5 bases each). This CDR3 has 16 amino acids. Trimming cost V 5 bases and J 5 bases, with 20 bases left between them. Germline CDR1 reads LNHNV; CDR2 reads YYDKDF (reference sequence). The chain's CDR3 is CATSLGTQVERDTQYF. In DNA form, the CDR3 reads TGTGCCACCAGCCTCGGGACGCAGGTAGAAAGAGATACGCAGTATTTT. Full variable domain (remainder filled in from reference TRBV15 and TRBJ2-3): DAMVIQNPRYQVTQFGKPVTLSCSQTLNHNVMYWYQQKSSQAPKLLFHYYDKDFNNEADTPDNFQSRRPNTSFCFLDIRSPGLGDTAMYLCATSLGTQVERDTQYFGPGTRLTVL.

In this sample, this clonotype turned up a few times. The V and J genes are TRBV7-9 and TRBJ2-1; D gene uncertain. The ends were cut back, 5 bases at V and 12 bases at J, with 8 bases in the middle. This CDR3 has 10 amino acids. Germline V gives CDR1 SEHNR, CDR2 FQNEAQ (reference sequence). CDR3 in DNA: TGTGCCAGCAGCCCTAGGAGGCAGTTCTTC. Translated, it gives CASSPRRQFF.

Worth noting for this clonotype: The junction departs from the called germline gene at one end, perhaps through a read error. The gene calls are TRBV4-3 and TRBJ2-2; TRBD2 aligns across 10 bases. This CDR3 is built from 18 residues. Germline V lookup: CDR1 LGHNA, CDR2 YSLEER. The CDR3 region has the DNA TGCGCCAGCAGCCAAGATCCTAGCGGGAGCACGAACACCGGGGAGCCGTTTTTT. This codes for CASSQDPSGSTNTGEPFF.

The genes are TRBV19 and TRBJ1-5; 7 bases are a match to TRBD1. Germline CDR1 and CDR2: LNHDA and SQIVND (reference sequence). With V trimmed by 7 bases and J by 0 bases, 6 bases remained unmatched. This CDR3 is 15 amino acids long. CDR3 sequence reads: CASTTTGNSNQPQHF. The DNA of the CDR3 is TGTGCCAGTACCACGACAGGGAATAGCAATCAGCCCCAGCATTTT.

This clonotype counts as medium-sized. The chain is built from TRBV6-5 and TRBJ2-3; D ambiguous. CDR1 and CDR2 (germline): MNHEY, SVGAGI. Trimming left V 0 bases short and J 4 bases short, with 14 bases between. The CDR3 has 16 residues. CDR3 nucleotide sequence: TGTGCCAGCAGTTACTCGACCTCCGGGCCCCCAGATACGCAGTATTTT. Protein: CASSYSTSGPPDTQYF.

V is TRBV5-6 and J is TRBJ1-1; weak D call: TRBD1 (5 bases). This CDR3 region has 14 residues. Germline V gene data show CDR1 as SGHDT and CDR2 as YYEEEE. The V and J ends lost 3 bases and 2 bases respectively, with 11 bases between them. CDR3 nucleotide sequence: TGTGCCAGCAGCTGGGGCAGGTCAAACACTGAAGCTTTCTTT. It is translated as CASSWGRSNTEAFF.

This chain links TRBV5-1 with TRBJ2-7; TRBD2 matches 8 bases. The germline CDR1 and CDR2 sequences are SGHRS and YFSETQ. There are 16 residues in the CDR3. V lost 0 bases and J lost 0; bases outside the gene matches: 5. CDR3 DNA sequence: TGCGCCAGCAGCTTGGTAGCGGGAAAGAGCTCCTACGAGCAGTACTTC. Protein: CASSLVAGKSSYEQYF.

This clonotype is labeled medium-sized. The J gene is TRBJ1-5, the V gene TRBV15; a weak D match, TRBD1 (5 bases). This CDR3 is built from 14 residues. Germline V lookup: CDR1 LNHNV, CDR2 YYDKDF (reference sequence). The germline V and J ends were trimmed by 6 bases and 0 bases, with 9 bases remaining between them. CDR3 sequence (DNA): TGTGCCACCAGTGTTGACAGTAGCAATCAGCCCCAGCATTTT. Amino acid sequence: CATSVDSSNQPQHF.